This entry lists 31 T cell receptor beta chains sequenced from one sample in a study of patients and donors after allogeneic stem cell transplantation. TCRdb analysed the RT-PCR reads with MiXCR anew, one entry per CDR3 protein. The repertoire holds about a million distinct CDR3 sequences, with under 20% as singletons. The source material was blood, either unsorted or a sorted T cell fraction (not recorded which). These receptors came from a human donor who was either an allogeneic HSCT recipient or a stem cell or donor lymphocyte infusion donor (not recorded which). It is not recorded whose cells these are; they may come from a transplant donor.

The CDR3 sequence: CASSRLALPNTGELFF. In DNA, the CDR3 is TGCGCCAGCAGCCGGCTAGCGCTGCCGAACACCGGGGAGCTGTTTTTT. The chain combines TRBV5-1 with TRBJ2-2, with TRBD2 as a possible D gene (6 bases). Germline CDR1 reads SGHRS; CDR2 reads YFSETQ. Trimming took off 4 bases at V and 0 bases at J, with 13 bases between the two ends. This CDR3 region has 16 residues.

The genes are TRBV20-1 and TRBJ1-1; the match to TRBD1 covers 12 bases. Germline V gives CDR1 DFQATT, CDR2 SNEGSKA (reference sequence). The CDR3 contains 14 residues. J was trimmed by 7 bases and V by 5 bases; bases with no gene match: 8. The CDR3 nucleotides are TGCAGTGCTGGGGGGGGACAGGGGGCACATGAAGCTTTCTTT. Its protein is CSAGGGQGAHEAFF.

This clonotype was detected ten times or more. The chain links TRBV4-3 to TRBJ2-2, with a possible D match to TRBD1 (5 bases). Germline V CDR1 and CDR2: LGHNA, YSLEER. V lost 1 base and J lost 5, with 17 bases in between. CDR3 length: 17 amino acids. The CDR3 nucleotides are TGCGCCAGCAGCCAAGGGTTGTCAGGGTCTAGGACCGGGGAGCTGTTTTTT. Encoded protein: CASSQGLSGSRTGELFF.

The rearrangement links TRBV9 to TRBJ2-5; no firm D call. V gave up 0 bases and J gave up 1 base, with 7 bases separating them. Germline-derived CDR1 and CDR2 are SGDLS and YYNGEE. The CDR3 sequence is 14 residues long. CDR3 loop: CASSVGRVQETQYF. Here the CDR3 DNA reads TGTGCCAGCAGCGTAGGAAGGGTCCAAGAGACCCAGTACTTC.

The CDR3 spells CASSLRQDTEAFF. The CDR3 coding sequence is TGCGCCAGCAGCTTGAGACAGGATACTGAAGCTTTCTTT. The V call is TRBV5-1, the J call TRBJ1-1, with D perhaps TRBD1 (6 bases). CDR3 length: 13 residues. CDR1 is SGHRS and CDR2 is YFSETQ in the germline V gene. V lost 1 base and J lost 5, with 9 bases in between.

The chain combines TRBV7-2 with TRBJ2-2; 8 nucleotides line up with TRBD2. V shed 3 bases, J shed 3 bases, and the junction held 6 bases outside the gene matches. CDR1 SGHTA and CDR2 FQGNSA come from the germline V gene. This CDR3 is built from 16 residues. In DNA, the CDR3 is TGTGCCAGCAGCTTCCGAGCGGGGGCGCACACCGGGGAGCTGTTTTTT. It yields the protein CASSFRAGAHTGELFF.

The chain uses TRBV5-1 and TRBJ2-1; 11 nucleotides line up with TRBD2. The CDR3 extends over 17 amino acids. The V gene's germline CDR1 is SGHRS and CDR2 YFSETQ. Trimming cost V 2 bases and J 1 base; bases outside gene matches: 5. The CDR3 DNA follows: TGCGCCAGCAGCTTCGGGACTAGCGGATTGTCCTACAATGAGCAGTTCTTC. Its protein product is CASSFGTSGLSYNEQFF.

The chain joins TRBV30 to TRBJ1-4, with 9 bases fitting TRBD1. The CDR3 length is 13 residues. Germline trimming cut 4 bases from V and 8 bases from J; bases unmatched to any gene: 5. CDR1 is GTSNPN and CDR2 is SVGIG in the germline V gene (reference sequence). CDR3 protein: CAWNTGGNEKLFF. CDR3 sequence (DNA): TGTGCCTGGAACACAGGGGGCAACGAAAAACTGTTTTTT.

This clonotype has only a few counts. The chain couples TRBV5-1 to TRBJ1-4; weak D call: TRBD1 (5 bases). V gave up 1 base and J gave up 5 bases, with 21 bases separating them. CDR1 and CDR2 (germline): SGHRS, YFSETQ. The CDR3 is 18 residues long. CDR3 protein: CASSLLGYGGAENEKLFF. The CDR3 nucleotides are TGCGCCAGCAGCTTGTTGGGGTACGGGGGAGCCGAAAATGAAAAACTGTTTTTT.

The chain couples TRBV6-1 to TRBJ1-6; no reliable D call. Trimming pared 6 bases from V and 0 bases from J, leaving 12 bases between. Germline CDR1 reads MNHNS; CDR2 reads SASEGT. CDR3 length: 16 residues. CDR3 sequence reads: CASRQTRSSYNSPLHF. CDR3 coding DNA: TGTGCCAGCAGGCAGACCAGGAGCTCCTATAATTCACCCCTCCACTTT.

This clonotype was observed a few times. CDR3 sequence: CASSPRTETNYGYTF. The CDR3 DNA follows: TGTGCCAGCTCACCGCGGACAGAAACTAACTATGGCTACACCTTC. J is TRBJ1-2 and V is TRBV18; possibly TRBD1 for D (6 bases). Germline-derived CDR1 and CDR2 are KGHSH and LQKENI. The CDR3 has 15 residues. V was pared by 3 bases and J by 0 bases, with 11 bases between.

This chain connects TRBV5-6 to TRBJ2-7; 7 bases map to TRBD2. In germline, CDR1 is SGHDT, CDR2 YYEEEE. The CDR3 length is 16 residues. V dropped 4 bases and J dropped 5; count of bases not matched to a gene: 15. CDR3 residues: CASSGTLRDYGDEQYF. The CDR3 region has the DNA TGTGCCAGCAGCGGAACCCTCCGGGACTATGGGGACGAGCAGTACTTC.

The table lists this clonotype with a few counts. The CDR3 DNA reads as TGCGCCAGCAGCCAACAGGGCTTGGACACTGAAGCTTTCTTT. This codes for CASSQQGLDTEAFF. The chain couples TRBV5-1 to TRBJ1-1; TRBD1 might be the D (6 bases). Germline CDR1 and CDR2: SGHRS and YFSETQ. The CDR3 spans 14 residues. The germline V and J ends were trimmed by 4 bases and 3 bases, with 13 bases remaining between them. The full variable domain, completed using reference TRBV5-1 and TRBJ1-1, is KAGVTQTPRYLIKTRGQQVTLSCSPISGHRSVSWYQQTPGQGLQFLFEYFSETQRNKGNFPGRFSGRQFSNSRSEMNVSTLELGDSALYLCASSQQGLDTEAFFGQGTRLTVV.

This clonotype has at least ten counts. The chain recombines TRBV7-2 with TRBJ1-2, with D perhaps TRBD1 (5 bases). V lost 5 bases, J lost 4 bases, and 14 bases lay in between. This CDR3 is built from 14 residues. Germline V gives CDR1 SGHTA, CDR2 FQGNSA. CDR3 bases: TGTGCCAGCAGCGATTCTCAGGGACTCTATGGCTACACCTTC. Amino acids: CASSDSQGLYGYTF.

The chain uses TRBV3-1 and TRBJ2-1; 11 nucleotides agree with TRBD2. V shed 4 bases and J 13 bases; nucleotides not matched to a gene: 6. Per germline, CDR1 LGHDT and CDR2 YNNKEL (reference sequence). CDR3 length: 13 residues. CDR3 bases: TGTGCCAGCAGCCCGGGTAGCGGGAGGGCTCAGTTCTTC. Amino acid sequence: CASSPGSGRAQFF.

The chain is built from TRBV12-3 or TRBV12-4 and TRBJ2-1; D remains ambiguous. This CDR3 is built from 13 residues. Trimming pared 5 bases from V and 5 bases from J, leaving 10 bases between. The CDR3 spells CASSGENNNEQFF. CDR3 coding DNA: TGTGCCAGCAGTGGGGAAAACAACAATGAGCAGTTCTTC.

In its sample, this clonotype was seen many times. V gene TRBV6-4 combines with J gene TRBJ1-1, with no clear D. Germline V gene data show CDR1 as MRHNA and CDR2 as SNTAGT. This CDR3 region has 14 residues. V lost 2 bases and J lost 10, with 17 bases in between. CDR3 nucleotides: TGTGCCAGCAGTGACATAAGTGTGGGGTATGGAGCTTTCTTT. Translating it yields CASSDISVGYGAFF.

This clonotype has just a few counts. The chain uses TRBV5-4 and TRBJ2-3, with unresolved D. The CDR3 totals 13 residues. In germline, CDR1 is SGHNT, CDR2 YYREEE (reference sequence). The V and J ends lost 0 bases and 2 bases respectively, with 4 bases between them. CDR3 sequence reads: CASSLDTTDTQYF. The CDR3 coding sequence is TGTGCCAGCAGCTTGGACACCACAGATACGCAGTATTTT.

The chain carries TRBV10-3 and TRBJ2-1; the match to TRBD2 covers 12 bases. CDR1 and CDR2 from the germline V gene are ENHRY and SYGVKD. CDR3 length equals 15 residues. The V segment lost 4 bases and the J segment 2 bases; nucleotides outside the gene matches: 0. The CDR3 reads CAISGLAGAYNEQFF. DNA for the CDR3: TGTGCCATCAGTGGACTAGCGGGGGCCTACAATGAGCAGTTCTTC.

This clonotype was observed a few times. The rearrangement links TRBV5-6 to TRBJ2-3, with D possibly being TRBD1 or TRBD2 (5 bases each). This CDR3 is built from 15 residues. The V gene's germline CDR1 is SGHDT and CDR2 YYEEEE. Trimming cost V 4 bases and J 3 bases, with 15 bases left between them. CDR3 residues: CASSEGRGETDTQYF. In DNA form, the CDR3 reads TGTGCCAGCAGCGAGGGTAGGGGTGAGACAGATACGCAGTATTTT. The full variable domain, completed using reference TRBV5-6 and TRBJ2-3, is DAGVTQSPTHLIKTRGQQVTLRCSPKSGHDTVSWYQQALGQGPQFIFQYYEEEERQRGNFPDRFSGHQFPNYSSELNVNALLLGDSALYLCASSEGRGETDTQYFGPGTRLTVL.

The chain couples TRBV4-1 to TRBJ2-3; D is ambiguous. The CDR3 is made up of 12 amino acids. Trimming stripped 0 bases from V and 6 bases from J, with 4 bases between. Per germline, CDR1 MGHRA and CDR2 YSYEKL. CDR3 protein: CASSQDKDTQYF. The DNA of the CDR3 is TGCGCCAGCAGCCAAGATAAGGATACGCAGTATTTT.

The chain employs TRBV7-9 and TRBJ1-1; TRBD1 is a possible D gene (6 bases). Between the trimmed V and J ends, which lost 5 bases and 2 bases, there was a span of 12 bases. CDR1 is SEHNR, CDR2 FQNEAQ, per germline (reference sequence). CDR3 length equals 14 residues. CDR3 amino acids: CASSATGINTEAFF. CDR3 bases: TGTGCCAGCAGCGCCACAGGGATTAACACTGAAGCTTTCTTT.

This clonotype has a count of ten or more. The rearrangement joins TRBV12-3 or TRBV12-4 to TRBJ1-1; 7 positions match TRBD1. There are 14 residues in the CDR3. V lost 5 bases to trimming and J lost 4 bases; unmatched junction nucleotides: 7. The CDR3 coding sequence is TGTGCCAGCAGTGGCCAGGGGGGGGTCACTGAAGCTTTCTTT. It yields the protein CASSGQGGVTEAFF.

This clonotype was observed a single time. This rearrangement joins TRBV9 to TRBJ2-3, with D perhaps TRBD1 or TRBD2 (5 bases each). V lost 0 bases and J 3 bases, leaving 14 bases between the germline ends. The germline V gene has CDR1 SGDLS and CDR2 YYNGEE. The CDR3 totals 16 residues. Here the CDR3 DNA reads TGTGCCAGCAGCGTAGCAGAGGGGTGGAGGACAGATACGCAGTATTTT. Protein: CASSVAEGWRTDTQYF.

Only a few counts were recorded for this clonotype. This chain uses TRBV5-1 with TRBJ2-5; tentatively, D is TRBD2 (5 bases). The CDR3 runs 15 residues. The V end lost 6 bases, the J end lost 4 bases, and 19 bases lay between the germline ends. CDR1 and CDR2 (germline): SGHRS, YFSETQ. In DNA, the CDR3 is TGCGCCAGCACCCCGATTCCGGGAAGCACAGAGACCCAGTACTTC. Its translation is CASTPIPGSTETQYF.

The genes are TRBV10-3 and TRBJ1-2; D not certain. V was trimmed by 4 bases and J by 3 bases, leaving 15 bases between them. Germline CDR1 is ENHRY and CDR2 is SYGVKD. The CDR3 has 15 residues. The CDR3 sequence: CAISVGEDDYYGYTF. The CDR3, as DNA: TGTGCCATCAGTGTCGGGGAGGACGACTACTATGGCTACACCTTC.

This chain connects TRBV12-3 or TRBV12-4 to TRBJ1-2; 9 bases agree with TRBD1. The junction had 8 bases not matched to a gene; V was cut back by 6 bases and J by 6 bases. The CDR3 covers 14 residues. The CDR3 nucleotides read TGTGCCAGCAGCCGACAGGGGGGATTAAATGGCTACACCTTC. This codes for CASSRQGGLNGYTF.

This clonotype was seen more than once but under ten times. The genes are TRBV5-1 and TRBJ2-7, with D tentatively TRBD1 (6 bases). Trimming shortened V by 5 bases and J by 2 bases, and 14 bases separated the two germline ends. This CDR3 is 14 amino acids long. CDR1 and CDR2 from the germline V gene are SGHRS and YFSETQ. The CDR3 loop is CASRADSDTYEQYF. The CDR3 nucleotides read TGCGCCAGCAGAGCGGACAGTGATACCTACGAGCAGTACTTC.

The rearrangement links TRBV27 to TRBJ2-2, with TRBD2 identical over 7 bases. J was trimmed by 1 base and V by 8 bases; bases with no gene match: 10. Germline CDR1 is MNHEY and CDR2 is SMNVEV (reference sequence). This CDR3 has 16 residues. The CDR3: CASHLSGGGNTGELFF. The CDR3 DNA follows: TGTGCCAGCCATTTGTCAGGCGGGGGGAACACCGGGGAGCTGTTTTTT.

This clonotype was seen only a few times. This CDR3 is CASSSPTTLVDTQYF. Written as DNA, the CDR3 is TGTGCCAGCAGCTCTCCGACTACTCTAGTAGATACGCAGTATTTT. This chain joins TRBV7-8 and TRBJ2-3, with a tentative D call TRBD2 (5 bases). Germline assignment: CDR1 SGHVS and CDR2 FQNEAQ. The CDR3 has 15 amino acids. Trimming took off 4 bases at V and 5 bases at J, with 16 bases between the two ends. The entire variable domain, with the rest obtained from reference TRBV7-8 and TRBJ2-3, is as follows: GAGVSQSPRYKVAKRGQDVALRCDPISGHVSLFWYQQALGQGPEFLTYFQNEAQLDKSGLPSDRFFAERPEGSVSTLKIQRTQQEDSAVYLCASSSPTTLVDTQYFGPGTRLTVL.

Only a few counts were recorded for this clonotype. This chain uses TRBV7-2 with TRBJ1-5; D gene uncertain. This CDR3 region has 15 residues. V was pared by 2 bases and J by 1 base, with 9 bases between. From germline, CDR1 is SGHTA and CDR2 FQGNSA. CDR3 in amino acids: CASSLFPESNQPQHF. CDR3 bases: TGTGCCAGCAGCTTATTCCCAGAAAGCAATCAGCCCCAGCATTTT.